These T cell receptor beta chains were read from a single sample in a study of patients and donors after allogeneic stem cell transplantation. TCRdb fed the RT-PCR reads into MiXCR, producing one record per CDR3 protein. The sample consists of more than 150,000 distinct CDR3 sequences, more than 35% of them appearing once. The sequencing input was blood, either unsorted or a sorted T cell fraction (not recorded which). The receptors derive from a human donor who was either an allogeneic HSCT recipient or a stem cell or donor lymphocyte infusion donor (not recorded which). It is not recorded whose cells these are; they may come from a transplant donor. CDR3s include the opening cysteine and the closing phenylalanine or tryptophan. The order of the fields is clone size, D gene, V gene, J gene, CDR3 protein, CDR3 DNA. D genes are given only for firm matches. The size of a clone is reported for some rows only, either as once, few or many, or as a class for expanded clones.

abundance: NA
d_gene: TRBD2
v_gene: TRBV20-1
j_gene: TRBJ2-7
CDR3aa: CSARDSGTYEQYF
CDR3nt: TGCAGTGCTAGAGACAGCGGGACCTACGAGCAGTACTTC

abundance: NA
d_gene: TRBD1
v_gene: TRBV2
j_gene: TRBJ2-1
CDR3aa: CASSGDRSSSYNEQFF
CDR3nt: TGTGCCAGCAGTGGGGACAGGTCCAGCTCCTACAATGAGCAGTTCTTC

abundance: few
d_gene: NA
v_gene: TRBV7-9
j_gene: TRBJ1-2
CDR3aa: CASGYGYTF
CDR3nt: TGTGCCAGCGGCTATGGCTACACCTTC

abundance: few
d_gene: TRBD1
v_gene: TRBV27
j_gene: TRBJ2-3
CDR3aa: CASSLDRGRTDTQYF
CDR3nt: TGTGCCAGCAGTCTGGACAGGGGGCGGACAGATACGCAGTATTTT

abundance: few
d_gene: NA
v_gene: TRBV20-1
j_gene: TRBJ2-7
CDR3aa: CSARIERPAYEQYF
CDR3nt: TGCAGTGCTCGGATAGAGAGACCAGCCTACGAGCAGTACTTC

abundance: few
d_gene: TRBD2
v_gene: TRBV6-6
j_gene: TRBJ2-7
CDR3aa: CASSSRDYGGDEQYF
CDR3nt: TGTGCCAGCAGTTCCCGGGACTACGGAGGTGACGAGCAGTACTTC

abundance: NA
d_gene: TRBD1
v_gene: TRBV4-3
j_gene: TRBJ1-2
CDR3aa: CASSRTLFEGALNGYTF
CDR3nt: TGCGCCAGCAGCCGCACCCTCTTCGAGGGGGCGTTGAATGGCTACACCTTC

abundance: NA
d_gene: NA
v_gene: TRBV2
j_gene: TRBJ1-1
CDR3aa: CASSATGLNTEAFF
CDR3nt: TGTGCCAGCAGTGCGACAGGATTGAACACTGAAGCTTTCTTT

abundance: NA
d_gene: NA
v_gene: TRBV27
j_gene: TRBJ1-5
CDR3aa: CASSLRLGQPQHF
CDR3nt: TGTGCCAGCAGTTTAAGGCTTGGTCAGCCCCAGCATTTT

abundance: NA
d_gene: TRBD1
v_gene: TRBV5-6
j_gene: TRBJ1-3
CDR3aa: CASSFGTALTGNTIYF
CDR3nt: TGTGCCAGCAGCTTTGGGACAGCACTGACGGGAAACACCATATATTTT

abundance: NA
d_gene: NA
v_gene: TRBV12-3/TRBV12-4
j_gene: TRBJ2-7
CDR3aa: CASSFGSSYEQYF
CDR3nt: TGTGCCAGCAGTTTCGGCTCCTCCTACGAGCAGTACTTC

abundance: NA
d_gene: TRBD1
v_gene: TRBV29-1
j_gene: TRBJ1-2
CDR3aa: CSVEGQGRYGYTF
CDR3nt: TGCAGCGTTGAAGGACAGGGAAGATATGGCTACACCTTC

abundance: NA
d_gene: TRBD2
v_gene: TRBV13
j_gene: TRBJ2-5
CDR3aa: CASSLGTSGKETQYF
CDR3nt: TGTGCCAGCAGCTTAGGGACTAGCGGAAAAGAGACCCAGTACTTC

abundance: NA
d_gene: NA
v_gene: TRBV5-1
j_gene: TRBJ2-1
CDR3aa: CASSLGGRSDEQFF
CDR3nt: TGCGCCAGCAGCTTGGGTGGGCGAAGCGATGAGCAGTTCTTC

abundance: once
d_gene: NA
v_gene: TRBV5-1
j_gene: TRBJ2-7
CDR3aa: CASSPPERAYEQYF
CDR3nt: TGCGCCAGCAGCCCCCCCGAGAGGGCCTACGAGCAGTACTTC

abundance: few
d_gene: NA
v_gene: TRBV12-3/TRBV12-4
j_gene: TRBJ1-1
CDR3aa: CASSFFGGNTEAFF
CDR3nt: TGTGCCAGCAGTTTTTTCGGGGGGAACACTGAAGCTTTCTTT

abundance: many
d_gene: NA
v_gene: TRBV12-3/TRBV12-4
j_gene: TRBJ1-1
CDR3aa: CASSLDTMNTEAFF
CDR3nt: TGTGCCAGCAGTTTAGACACCATGAACACTGAAGCTTTCTTT

abundance: NA
d_gene: TRBD2
v_gene: TRBV12-3/TRBV12-4
j_gene: TRBJ2-1
CDR3aa: CASSLASGVLLYNEQFF
CDR3nt: TGTGCCAGCAGTTTAGCTAGCGGGGTCCTTTTATACAATGAGCAGTTCTTC

abundance: NA
d_gene: NA
v_gene: TRBV5-1
j_gene: TRBJ2-7
CDR3aa: CASSSDGLEQYF
CDR3nt: TGCGCCAGCAGCTCGGACGGACTTGAGCAGTACTTC

abundance: NA
d_gene: TRBD1
v_gene: TRBV7-9
j_gene: TRBJ1-6
CDR3aa: CASSLQGVYNSPLHF
CDR3nt: TGTGCCAGCAGCTTACAGGGGGTCTATAATTCACCCCTCCACTTT

abundance: NA
d_gene: TRBD2
v_gene: TRBV7-2
j_gene: TRBJ2-3
CDR3aa: CASSLAGAGDTQYF
CDR3nt: TGTGCCAGCAGCTTGGCGGGAGCCGGAGATACGCAGTATTTT

abundance: NA
d_gene: NA
v_gene: TRBV5-1
j_gene: TRBJ1-1
CDR3aa: CASSLDSEDEAFF
CDR3nt: TGCGCCAGCAGCCTGGACAGTGAGGATGAAGCTTTCTTT

abundance: few
d_gene: TRBD2
v_gene: TRBV12-3/TRBV12-4
j_gene: TRBJ2-7
CDR3aa: CASSLPTTSGSPYEQYF
CDR3nt: TGTGCCAGCAGTTTGCCCACAACTAGCGGGAGTCCCTACGAGCAGTACTTC

abundance: few
d_gene: TRBD1
v_gene: TRBV12-5
j_gene: TRBJ1-1
CDR3aa: CASGLRPSGGPNTEAFF
CDR3nt: TGTGCTAGTGGTTTGCGACCTTCAGGGGGACCCAACACTGAAGCTTTCTTT

abundance: NA
d_gene: TRBD1
v_gene: TRBV29-1
j_gene: TRBJ1-3
CDR3aa: CSVDDRGSGNTIYF
CDR3nt: TGCAGCGTTGACGACAGGGGCTCTGGAAACACCATATATTTT

abundance: NA
d_gene: NA
v_gene: TRBV20-1
j_gene: TRBJ1-1
CDR3aa: CSALTPRSTEAFF
CDR3nt: TGCAGTGCCCTGACACCCCGTTCCACTGAAGCTTTCTTT

abundance: NA
d_gene: NA
v_gene: TRBV6-5
j_gene: TRBJ1-5
CDR3aa: CASSLRDTQPQHF
CDR3nt: TGTGCCAGCAGCCTCAGGGACACTCAGCCCCAGCATTTT

abundance: NA
d_gene: NA
v_gene: TRBV6-5
j_gene: TRBJ1-6
CDR3aa: CASRLRGPYNSPLHF
CDR3nt: TGTGCCAGCAGACTCAGGGGACCCTATAATTCACCCCTCCACTTT

abundance: NA
d_gene: NA
v_gene: TRBV12-3/TRBV12-4
j_gene: TRBJ2-2
CDR3aa: CASSFGAGTKNTGELFF
CDR3nt: TGTGCCAGCAGTTTTGGTGCGGGTACGAAAAACACCGGGGAGCTGTTTTTT

abundance: NA
d_gene: NA
v_gene: TRBV12-3/TRBV12-4
j_gene: TRBJ2-1
CDR3aa: CASSYTRTDQFF
CDR3nt: TGTGCCAGCAGTTACACCCGGACAGACCAGTTCTTC

abundance: NA
d_gene: TRBD1
v_gene: TRBV7-2
j_gene: TRBJ1-2
CDR3aa: CASSRSGTGGLGGYTF
CDR3nt: TGTGCCAGCAGCCGGTCCGGGACAGGGGGCTTGGGTGGCTACACCTTC

abundance: NA
d_gene: TRBD1
v_gene: TRBV12-3/TRBV12-4
j_gene: TRBJ1-2
CDR3aa: CASSLAPSGQGYGYTF
CDR3nt: TGTGCCAGCAGTTTAGCTCCATCGGGACAGGGCTATGGCTACACCTTC

abundance: few
d_gene: TRBD1
v_gene: TRBV6-5
j_gene: TRBJ1-1
CDR3aa: CASSFTGDGTEAFF
CDR3nt: TGTGCCAGCAGTTTTACAGGGGATGGTACTGAAGCTTTCTTT

abundance: once
d_gene: TRBD2
v_gene: TRBV12-3/TRBV12-4
j_gene: TRBJ2-3
CDR3aa: CASSFRTSGTDTQYF
CDR3nt: TGTGCCAGCAGTTTTCGGACTAGCGGCACAGATACGCAGTATTTT